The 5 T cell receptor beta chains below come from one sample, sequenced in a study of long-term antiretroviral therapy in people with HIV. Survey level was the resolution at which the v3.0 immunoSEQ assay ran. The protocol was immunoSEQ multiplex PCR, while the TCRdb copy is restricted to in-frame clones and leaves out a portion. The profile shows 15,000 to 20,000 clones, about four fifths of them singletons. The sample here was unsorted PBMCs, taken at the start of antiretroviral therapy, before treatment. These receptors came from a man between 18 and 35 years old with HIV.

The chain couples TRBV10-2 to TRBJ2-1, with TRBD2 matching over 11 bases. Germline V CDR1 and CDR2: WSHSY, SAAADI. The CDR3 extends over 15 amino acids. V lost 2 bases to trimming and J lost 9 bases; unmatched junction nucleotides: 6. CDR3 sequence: CASSEASGRPGEQFF. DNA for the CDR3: TGCGCCAGCAGTGAGGCTAGCGGGAGGCCGGGTGAGCAGTTCTTC.

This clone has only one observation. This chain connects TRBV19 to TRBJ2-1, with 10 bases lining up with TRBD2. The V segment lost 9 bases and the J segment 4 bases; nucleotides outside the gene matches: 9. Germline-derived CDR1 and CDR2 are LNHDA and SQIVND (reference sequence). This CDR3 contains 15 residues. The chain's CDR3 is CASNPLAGKYNEQFF. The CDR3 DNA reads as TGTGCCAGCAATCCACTAGCGGGGAAGTACAATGAGCAGTTCTTC.

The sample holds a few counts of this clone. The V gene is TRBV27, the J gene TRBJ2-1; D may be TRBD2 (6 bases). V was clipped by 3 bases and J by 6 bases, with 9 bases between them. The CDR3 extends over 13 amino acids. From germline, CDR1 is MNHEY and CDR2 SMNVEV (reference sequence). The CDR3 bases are TGTGCCAGCAGTTTGGTGGGGGGCAATGAGCAGTTCTTC. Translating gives CASSLVGGNEQFF.

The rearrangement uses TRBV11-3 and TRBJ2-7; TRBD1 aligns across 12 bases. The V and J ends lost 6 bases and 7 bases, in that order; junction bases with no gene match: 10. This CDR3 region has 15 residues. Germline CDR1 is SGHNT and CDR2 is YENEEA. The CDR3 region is CASSPGTGGLQEQYF. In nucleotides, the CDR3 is TGTGCCAGCAGTCCGGGGACAGGGGGCCTCCAGGAGCAGTACTTC.

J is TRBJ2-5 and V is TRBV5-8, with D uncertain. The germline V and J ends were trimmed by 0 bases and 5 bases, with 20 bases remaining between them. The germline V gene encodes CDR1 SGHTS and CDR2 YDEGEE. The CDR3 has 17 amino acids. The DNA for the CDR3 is TGTGCCAGCAGCTTGGCCAGTGGAAGAGATTTAGTGGAGACCCAGTACTTC. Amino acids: CASSLASGRDLVETQYF.